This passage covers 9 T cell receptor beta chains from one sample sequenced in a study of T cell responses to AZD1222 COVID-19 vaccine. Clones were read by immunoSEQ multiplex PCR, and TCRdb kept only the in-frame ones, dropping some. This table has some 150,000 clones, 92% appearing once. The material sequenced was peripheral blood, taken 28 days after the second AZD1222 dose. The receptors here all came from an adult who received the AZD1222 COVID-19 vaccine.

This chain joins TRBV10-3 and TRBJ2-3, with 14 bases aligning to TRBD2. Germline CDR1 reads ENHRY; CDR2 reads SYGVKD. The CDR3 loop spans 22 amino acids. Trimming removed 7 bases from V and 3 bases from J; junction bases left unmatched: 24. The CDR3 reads CAINETTGTSGRDWRRTDTQYF. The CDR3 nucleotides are TGTGCCATCAACGAGACTACTGGGACTAGCGGGAGAGATTGGCGGAGGACAGATACGCAGTATTTT.

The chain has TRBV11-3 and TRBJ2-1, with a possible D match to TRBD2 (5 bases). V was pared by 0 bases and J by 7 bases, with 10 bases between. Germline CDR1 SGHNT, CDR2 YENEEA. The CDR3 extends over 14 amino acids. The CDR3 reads CASSLDSTGNEQFF. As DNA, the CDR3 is TGTGCCAGCAGCTTAGATTCGACGGGGAATGAGCAGTTCTTC.

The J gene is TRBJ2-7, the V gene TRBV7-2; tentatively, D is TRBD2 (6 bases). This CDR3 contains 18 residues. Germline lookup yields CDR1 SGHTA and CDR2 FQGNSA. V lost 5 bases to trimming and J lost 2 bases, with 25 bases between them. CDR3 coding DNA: TGTGCCAGCAGCCTTAATGGCCCGGGAGCGCCAGGGACCTACGAGCAGTACTTC. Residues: CASSLNGPGAPGTYEQYF.

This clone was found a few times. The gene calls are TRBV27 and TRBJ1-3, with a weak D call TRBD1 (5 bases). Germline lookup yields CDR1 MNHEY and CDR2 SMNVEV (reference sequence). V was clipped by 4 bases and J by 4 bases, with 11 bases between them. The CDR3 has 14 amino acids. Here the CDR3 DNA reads TGTGCCAGCAGTTCAGCGACAGCAGGAAACACCATATATTTT. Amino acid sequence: CASSSATAGNTIYF.

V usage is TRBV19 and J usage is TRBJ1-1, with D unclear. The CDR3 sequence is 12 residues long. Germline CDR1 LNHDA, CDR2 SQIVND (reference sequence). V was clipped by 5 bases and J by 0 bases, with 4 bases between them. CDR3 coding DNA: TGTGCCAGTAGTTTTTTGAACACTGAAGCTTTCTTT. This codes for CASSFLNTEAFF.

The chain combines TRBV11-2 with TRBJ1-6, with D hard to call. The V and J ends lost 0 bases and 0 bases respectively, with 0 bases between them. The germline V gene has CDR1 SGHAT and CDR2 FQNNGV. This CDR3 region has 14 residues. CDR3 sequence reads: CASSLDSYNSPLHF. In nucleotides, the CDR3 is TGTGCCAGCAGCTTAGACTCCTATAATTCACCCCTCCACTTT. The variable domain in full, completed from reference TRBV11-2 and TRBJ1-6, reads EAGVAQSPRYKIIEKRQSVAFWCNPISGHATLYWYQQILGQGPKLLIQFQNNGVVDDSQLPKDRFSAERLKGVDSTLKIQPAKLEDSAVYLCASSLDSYNSPLHFGNGTRLTVT.

The CDR3 coding sequence is TGTGCCAGCAGCTTGTCCGATAGCAATCAGCCCCAGCATTTT. Encoded protein: CASSLSDSNQPQHF. The chain uses TRBV5-5 and TRBJ1-5; no reliable D call. The CDR3 contains 14 residues. The germline V gene has CDR1 SGHKS and CDR2 YYEKEE (reference sequence). The germline V and J ends were trimmed by 1 base and 0 bases, with 5 bases remaining between them.

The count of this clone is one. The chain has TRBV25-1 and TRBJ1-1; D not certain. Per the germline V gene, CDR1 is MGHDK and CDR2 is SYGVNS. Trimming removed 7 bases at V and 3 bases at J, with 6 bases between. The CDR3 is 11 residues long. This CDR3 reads CASTGYTEAFF. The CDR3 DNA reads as TGTGCCAGCACGGGCTACACTGAAGCTTTCTTT. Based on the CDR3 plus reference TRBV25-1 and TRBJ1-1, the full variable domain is EADIYQTPRYLVIGTGKKITLECSQTMGHDKMYWYQQDPGMELHLIHYSYGVNSTEKGDLSSESTVSRIRTEHFPLTLESARPSHTSQYLCASTGYTEAFFGQGTRLTVV.

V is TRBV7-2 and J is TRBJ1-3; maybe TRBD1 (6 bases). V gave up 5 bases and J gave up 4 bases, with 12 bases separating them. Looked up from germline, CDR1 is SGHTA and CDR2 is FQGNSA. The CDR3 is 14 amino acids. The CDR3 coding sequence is TGTGCCAGCAGCACCGGACAGCCCGGAAACACCATATATTTT. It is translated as CASSTGQPGNTIYF. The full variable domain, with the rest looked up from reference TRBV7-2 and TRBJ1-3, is GAGVSQSPSNKVTEKGKDVELRCDPISGHTALYWYRQSLGQGLEFLIYFQGNSAPDKSGLPSDRFSAERTGGSVSTLTIQRTQQEDSAVYLCASSTGQPGNTIYFGEGSWLTVV.